The T cell receptor beta chain described here comes from a study of T cell responses to AZD1222 COVID-19 vaccine. Study details: Recipients boosted at about 4 weeks or about 12 weeks are pooled. Findings and limits, study-wide: Among the donors, most were white British and more were female, and clonal diversity was possibly underestimated. After the peak T cell response, and only then, were repertoires sampled. At 160-218 and 743-854, vaccine-associated CD4 TCRs were dominant, and they spanned spike.

Regarding this clone: No antigen is known for it.

Using immunoSEQ multiplex PCR, the repertoire was profiled, and TCRdb retains in-frame clones only, with some absent. The data show 95,000 to 100,000 clones, 90% seen once. This CDR3 is 13 amino acids long. Trimming cost V 3 bases and J 6 bases, with 8 bases left between them. The J gene is TRBJ2-2, the V gene TRBV12-3 or TRBV12-4; the D is unclear. The starting material was peripheral blood, obtained on day 0 of AZD1222 vaccination. This clonotype was obtained from an adult in good health. CDR3 DNA sequence: TGTGCCAGCAGTTTGTCTGTTCCCGGGGAGCTGTTTTTT. This sequence encodes CASSLSVPGELFF.